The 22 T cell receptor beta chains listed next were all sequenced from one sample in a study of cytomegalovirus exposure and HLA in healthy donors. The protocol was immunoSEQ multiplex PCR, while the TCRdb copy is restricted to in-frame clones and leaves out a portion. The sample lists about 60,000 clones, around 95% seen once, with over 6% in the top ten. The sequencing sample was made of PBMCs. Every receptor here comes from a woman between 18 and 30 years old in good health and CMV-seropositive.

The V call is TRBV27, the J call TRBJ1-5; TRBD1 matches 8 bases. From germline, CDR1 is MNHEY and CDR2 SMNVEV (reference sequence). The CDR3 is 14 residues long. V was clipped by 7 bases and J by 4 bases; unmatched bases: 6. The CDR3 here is CASKVRQGNQPQHF. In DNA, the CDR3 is TGTGCCAGCAAAGTGAGACAGGGGAATCAGCCCCAGCATTTT.

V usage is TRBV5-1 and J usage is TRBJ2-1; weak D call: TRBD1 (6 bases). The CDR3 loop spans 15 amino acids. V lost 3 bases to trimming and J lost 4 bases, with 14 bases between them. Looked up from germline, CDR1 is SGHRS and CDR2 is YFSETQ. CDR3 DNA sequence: TGCGCCAGCAGCTCCCGGACAGCCAGTTACAATGAGCAGTTCTTC. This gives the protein CASSSRTASYNEQFF.

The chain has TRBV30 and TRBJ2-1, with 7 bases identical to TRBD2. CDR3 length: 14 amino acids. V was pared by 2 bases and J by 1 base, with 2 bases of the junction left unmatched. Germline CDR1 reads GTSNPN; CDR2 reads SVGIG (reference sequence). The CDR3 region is CAWSPGRSYNEQFF. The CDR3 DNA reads TGTGCCTGGAGTCCCGGGAGGTCCTACAATGAGCAGTTCTTC. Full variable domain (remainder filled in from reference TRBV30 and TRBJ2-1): SQTIHQWPATLVQPVGSPLSLECTVEGTSNPNLYWYRQAAGRGLQLLFYSVGIGQISSEVPQNLSASRPQDRQFILSSKKLLLSDSGFYLCAWSPGRSYNEQFFGPGTRLTVL.

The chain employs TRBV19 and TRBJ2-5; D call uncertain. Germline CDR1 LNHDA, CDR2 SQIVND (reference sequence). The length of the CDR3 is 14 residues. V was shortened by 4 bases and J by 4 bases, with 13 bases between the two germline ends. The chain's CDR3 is CASSTAGFVETQYF. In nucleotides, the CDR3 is TGTGCCAGTAGTACGGCAGGTTTTGTAGAGACCCAGTACTTC.

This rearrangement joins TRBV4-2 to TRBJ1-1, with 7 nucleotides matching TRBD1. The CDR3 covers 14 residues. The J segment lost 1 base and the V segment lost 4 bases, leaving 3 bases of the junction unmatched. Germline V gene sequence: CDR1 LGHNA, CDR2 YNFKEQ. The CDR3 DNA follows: TGTGCCAGCAGCCGCGGGACAGAGAACACTGAAGCTTTCTTT. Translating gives CASSRGTENTEAFF.

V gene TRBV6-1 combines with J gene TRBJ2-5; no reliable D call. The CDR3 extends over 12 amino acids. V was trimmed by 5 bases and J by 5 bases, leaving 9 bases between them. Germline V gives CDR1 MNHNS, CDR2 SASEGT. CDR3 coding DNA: TGTGCCAGCAGTTATTGGCGGGAGACCCAGTACTTC. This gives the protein CASSYWRETQYF.

The CDR3 DNA is TGTGCCAGCAGCCTGGGCGGGGACAGCAGAAACTATGGCTACACCTTC. This sequence encodes CASSLGGDSRNYGYTF. The chain uses TRBV5-4 and TRBJ1-2, with 7 bases matching TRBD1. This CDR3 is 16 amino acids long. The germline V gene has CDR1 SGHNT and CDR2 YYREEE (reference sequence). With 4 bases clipped from V and 2 bases from J, the junction kept 11 bases outside the gene matches.

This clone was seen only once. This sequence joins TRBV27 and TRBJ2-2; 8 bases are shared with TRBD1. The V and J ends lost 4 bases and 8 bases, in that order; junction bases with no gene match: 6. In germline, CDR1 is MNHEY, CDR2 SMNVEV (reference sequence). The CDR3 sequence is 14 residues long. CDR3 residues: CASSSGQGVGELFF. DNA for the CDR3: TGTGCCAGCAGTTCAGGACAGGGAGTGGGGGAGCTGTTTTTT.

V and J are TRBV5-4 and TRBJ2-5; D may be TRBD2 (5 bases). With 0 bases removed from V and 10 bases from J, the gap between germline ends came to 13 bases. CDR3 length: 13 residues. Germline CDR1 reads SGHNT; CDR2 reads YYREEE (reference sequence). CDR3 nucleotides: TGTGCCAGCAGCTTGGGACAATCGGGGAGCCAGTACTTC. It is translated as CASSLGQSGSQYF.

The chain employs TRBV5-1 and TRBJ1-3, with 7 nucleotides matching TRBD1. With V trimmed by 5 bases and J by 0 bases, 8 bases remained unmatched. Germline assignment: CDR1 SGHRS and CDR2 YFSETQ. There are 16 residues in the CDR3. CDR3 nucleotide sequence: TGCGCCAGCAGGACGGGACAGAGTTACTCTGGAAACACCATATATTTT. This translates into CASRTGQSYSGNTIYF.

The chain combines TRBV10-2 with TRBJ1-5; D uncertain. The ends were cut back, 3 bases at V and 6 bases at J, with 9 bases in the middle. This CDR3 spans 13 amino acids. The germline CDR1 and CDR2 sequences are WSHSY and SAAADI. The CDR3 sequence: CASSEIPRQPQHF. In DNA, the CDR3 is TGCGCCAGCAGTGAAATCCCCCGTCAGCCCCAGCATTTT.

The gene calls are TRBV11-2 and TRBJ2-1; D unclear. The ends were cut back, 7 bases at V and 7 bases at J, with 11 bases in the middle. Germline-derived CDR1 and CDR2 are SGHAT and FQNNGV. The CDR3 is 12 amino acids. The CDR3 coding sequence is TGTGCCAGCACTCGTTCGACAAATGAGCAGTTCTTC. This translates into CASTRSTNEQFF.

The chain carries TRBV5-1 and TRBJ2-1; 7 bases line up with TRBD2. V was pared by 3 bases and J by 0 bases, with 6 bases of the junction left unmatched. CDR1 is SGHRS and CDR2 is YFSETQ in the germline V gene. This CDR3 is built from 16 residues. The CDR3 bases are TGCGCCAGCAGCTCCGGGGGGTTTCCCTCCTACAATGAGCAGTTCTTC. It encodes CASSSGGFPSYNEQFF.

Written as DNA, the CDR3 is TGTGCCAGCAGGGCCGGAGCAGAGAACACTGAAGCTTTCTTT. This gives the protein CASRAGAENTEAFF. J is TRBJ1-1 and V is TRBV2; D not certain. This CDR3 contains 14 residues. Trimming removed 6 bases at V and 1 base at J, with 12 bases between. Germline V gene lookup returns CDR1 SNHLY and CDR2 FYNNEI.

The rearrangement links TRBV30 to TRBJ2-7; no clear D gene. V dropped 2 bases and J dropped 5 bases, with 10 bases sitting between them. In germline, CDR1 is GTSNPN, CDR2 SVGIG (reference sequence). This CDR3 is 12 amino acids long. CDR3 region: CAWSTRLDEQYF. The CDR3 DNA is TGTGCCTGGAGTACCAGGTTGGACGAGCAGTACTTC. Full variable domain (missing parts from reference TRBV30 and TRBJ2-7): SQTIHQWPATLVQPVGSPLSLECTVEGTSNPNLYWYRQAAGRGLQLLFYSVGIGQISSEVPQNLSASRPQDRQFILSSKKLLLSDSGFYLCAWSTRLDEQYFGPGTRLTVT.

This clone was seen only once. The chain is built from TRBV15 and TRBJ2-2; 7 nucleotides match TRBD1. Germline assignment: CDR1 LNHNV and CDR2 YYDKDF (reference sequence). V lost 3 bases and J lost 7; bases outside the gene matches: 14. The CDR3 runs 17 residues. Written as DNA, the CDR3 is TGTGCCACCAGCAGCAAGGGGGCGCTCGGAAAAGGCGGGGAGCTGTTTTTT. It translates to CATSSKGALGKGGELFF.

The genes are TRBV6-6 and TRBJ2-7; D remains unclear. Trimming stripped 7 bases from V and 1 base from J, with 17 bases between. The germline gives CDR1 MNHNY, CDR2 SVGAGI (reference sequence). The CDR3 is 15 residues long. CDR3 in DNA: TGTGCCAGCACCTCGTCAGTACCGTTTTCCTACGAGCAGTACTTC. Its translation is CASTSSVPFSYEQYF.

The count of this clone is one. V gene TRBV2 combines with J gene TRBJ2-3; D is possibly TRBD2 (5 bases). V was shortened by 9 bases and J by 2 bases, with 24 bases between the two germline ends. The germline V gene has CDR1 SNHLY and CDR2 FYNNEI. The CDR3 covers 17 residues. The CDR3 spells CARNKRTGAGSTDTQYF. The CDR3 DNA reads TGTGCCAGGAACAAGAGAACGGGCGCGGGCTCCACAGATACGCAGTATTTT.

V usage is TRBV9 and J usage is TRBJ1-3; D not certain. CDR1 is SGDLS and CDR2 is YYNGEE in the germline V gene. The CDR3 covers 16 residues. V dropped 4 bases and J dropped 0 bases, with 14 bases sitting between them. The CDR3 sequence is CASSLRTGFSGNTIYF. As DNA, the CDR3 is TGTGCCAGCAGCCTACGGACGGGATTCTCTGGAAACACCATATATTTT.

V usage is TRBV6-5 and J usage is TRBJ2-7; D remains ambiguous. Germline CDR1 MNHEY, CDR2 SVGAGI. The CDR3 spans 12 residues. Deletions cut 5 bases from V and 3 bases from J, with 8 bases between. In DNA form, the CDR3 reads TGTGCCAGCAGTGGTCTAAACTACGAGCAGTACTTC. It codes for CASSGLNYEQYF.

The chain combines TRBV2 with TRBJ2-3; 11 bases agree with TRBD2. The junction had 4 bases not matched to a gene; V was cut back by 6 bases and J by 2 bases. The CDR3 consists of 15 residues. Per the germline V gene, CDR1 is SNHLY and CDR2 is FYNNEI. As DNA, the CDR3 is TGTGCCAGCAGCTTACTAGCGGGAGTCACAGATACGCAGTATTTT. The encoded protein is CASSLLAGVTDTQYF.

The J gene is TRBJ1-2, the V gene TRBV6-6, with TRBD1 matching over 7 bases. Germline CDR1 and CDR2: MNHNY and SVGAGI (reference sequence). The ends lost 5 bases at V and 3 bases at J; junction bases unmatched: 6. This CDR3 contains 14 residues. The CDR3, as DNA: TGTGCCAGCAGTACAGGGGACGTTTACTATGGCTACACCTTC. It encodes CASSTGDVYYGYTF.